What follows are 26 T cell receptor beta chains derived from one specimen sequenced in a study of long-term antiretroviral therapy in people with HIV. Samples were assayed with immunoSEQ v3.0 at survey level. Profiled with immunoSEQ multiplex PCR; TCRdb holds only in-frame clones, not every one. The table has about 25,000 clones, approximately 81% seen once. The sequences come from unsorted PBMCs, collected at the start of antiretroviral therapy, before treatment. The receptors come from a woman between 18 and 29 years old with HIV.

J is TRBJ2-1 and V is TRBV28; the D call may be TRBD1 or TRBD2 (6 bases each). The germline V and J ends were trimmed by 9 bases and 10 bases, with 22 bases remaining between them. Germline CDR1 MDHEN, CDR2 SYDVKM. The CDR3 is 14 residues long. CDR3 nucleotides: TGTGCCAGTACCAAAGGGGGGACGAGCTTCGAGCAGTTCTTC. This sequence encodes CASTKGGTSFEQFF. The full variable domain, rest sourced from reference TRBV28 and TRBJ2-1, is DVKVTQSSRYLVKRTGEKVFLECVQDMDHENMFWYRQDPGLGLRLIYFSYDVKMKEKGDIPEGYSVSREKKERFSLILESASTNQTSMYLCASTKGGTSFEQFFGPGTRLTVL.

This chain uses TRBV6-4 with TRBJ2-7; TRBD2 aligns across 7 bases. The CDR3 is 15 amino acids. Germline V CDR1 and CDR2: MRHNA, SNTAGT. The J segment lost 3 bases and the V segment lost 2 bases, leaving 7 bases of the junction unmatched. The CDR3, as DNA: TGTGCCAGCAGTGACCGGGCGGGAGAGGGCTACGAGCAGTACTTC. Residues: CASSDRAGEGYEQYF.

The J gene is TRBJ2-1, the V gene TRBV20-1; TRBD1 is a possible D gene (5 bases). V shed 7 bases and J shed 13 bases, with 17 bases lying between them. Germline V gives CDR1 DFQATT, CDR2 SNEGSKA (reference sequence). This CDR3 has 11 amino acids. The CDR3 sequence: CSVPIREPQFF. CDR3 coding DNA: TGCAGTGTTCCCATCAGGGAACCTCAGTTCTTC.

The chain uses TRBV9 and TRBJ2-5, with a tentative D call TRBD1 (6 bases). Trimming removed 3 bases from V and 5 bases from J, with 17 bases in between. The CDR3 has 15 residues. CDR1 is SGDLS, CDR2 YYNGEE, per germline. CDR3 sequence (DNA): TGTGCCAGCAGCGGCTACCCGGACAGTCCCGAGACCCAGTACTTC. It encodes CASSGYPDSPETQYF.

The CDR3 sequence is CASSQDGGRAEQYF. CDR3 nucleotides: TGTGCCAGCAGCCAAGACGGAGGGAGGGCCGAGCAGTACTTC. The J gene is TRBJ2-7, the V gene TRBV5-8; 7 bases map to TRBD2. The length of the CDR3 is 14 residues. Germline V gene data show CDR1 as SGHTS and CDR2 as YDEGEE. The V segment lost 4 bases and the J segment 6 bases; nucleotides outside the gene matches: 10.

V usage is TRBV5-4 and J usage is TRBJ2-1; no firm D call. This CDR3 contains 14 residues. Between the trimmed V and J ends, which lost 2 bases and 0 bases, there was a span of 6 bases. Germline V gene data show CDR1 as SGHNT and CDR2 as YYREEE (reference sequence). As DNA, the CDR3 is TGTGCCAGCAGCTTTGGAGACTCCTACAATGAGCAGTTCTTC. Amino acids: CASSFGDSYNEQFF.

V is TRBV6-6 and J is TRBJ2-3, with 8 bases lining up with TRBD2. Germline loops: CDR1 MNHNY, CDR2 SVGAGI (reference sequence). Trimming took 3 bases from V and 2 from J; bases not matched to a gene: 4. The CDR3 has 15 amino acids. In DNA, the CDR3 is TGTGCCAGCAGTTATACGGGGGGGAACACAGATACGCAGTATTTT. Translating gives CASSYTGGNTDTQYF.

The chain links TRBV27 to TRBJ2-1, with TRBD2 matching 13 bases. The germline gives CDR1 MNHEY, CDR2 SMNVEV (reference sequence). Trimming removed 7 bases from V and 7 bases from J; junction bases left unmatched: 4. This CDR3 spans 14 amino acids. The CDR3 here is CASKLAGGPNEQFF. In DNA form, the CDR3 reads TGTGCCAGCAAACTAGCGGGAGGGCCGAATGAGCAGTTCTTC.

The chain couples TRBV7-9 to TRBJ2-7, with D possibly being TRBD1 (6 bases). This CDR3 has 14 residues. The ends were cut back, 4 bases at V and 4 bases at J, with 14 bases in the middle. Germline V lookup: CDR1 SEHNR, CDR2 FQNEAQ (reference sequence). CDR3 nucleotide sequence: TGTGCCAGCAGCTCTCCGGGACACATATACGAGCAGTACTTC. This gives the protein CASSSPGHIYEQYF.

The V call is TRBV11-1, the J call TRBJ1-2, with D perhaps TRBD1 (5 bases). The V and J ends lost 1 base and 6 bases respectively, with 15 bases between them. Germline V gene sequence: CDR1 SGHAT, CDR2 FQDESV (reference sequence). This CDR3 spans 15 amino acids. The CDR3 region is CASSLGDFGTHGYTF. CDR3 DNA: TGTGCCAGCAGCTTAGGGGACTTCGGCACGCATGGCTACACCTTC. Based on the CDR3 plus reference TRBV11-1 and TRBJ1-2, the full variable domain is EAEVAQSPRYKITEKSQAVAFWCDPISGHATLYWYRQILGQGPELLVQFQDESVVDDSQLPKDRFSAERLKGVDSTLKIQPAELGDSAMYLCASSLGDFGTHGYTFGSGTRLTVV.

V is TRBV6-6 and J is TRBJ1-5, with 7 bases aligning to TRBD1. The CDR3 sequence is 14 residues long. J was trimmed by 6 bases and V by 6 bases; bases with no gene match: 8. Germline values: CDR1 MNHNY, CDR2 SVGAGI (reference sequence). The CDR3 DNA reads TGTGCCAGCAGACCCGACAGGGTAGGTCAGCCCCAGCATTTT. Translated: CASRPDRVGQPQHF.

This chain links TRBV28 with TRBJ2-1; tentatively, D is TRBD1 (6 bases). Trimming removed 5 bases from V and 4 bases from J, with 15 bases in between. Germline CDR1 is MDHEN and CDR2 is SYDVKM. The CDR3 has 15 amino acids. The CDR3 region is CASSDPGQDYNEQFF. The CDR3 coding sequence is TGTGCCAGCAGTGACCCGGGACAAGATTACAATGAGCAGTTCTTC.

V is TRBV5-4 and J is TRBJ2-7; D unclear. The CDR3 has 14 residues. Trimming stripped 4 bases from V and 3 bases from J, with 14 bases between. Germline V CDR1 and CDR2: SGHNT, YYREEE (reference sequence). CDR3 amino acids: CASSLDFEFYEQYF. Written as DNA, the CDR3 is TGTGCCAGCAGCCTGGATTTCGAGTTCTACGAGCAGTACTTC.

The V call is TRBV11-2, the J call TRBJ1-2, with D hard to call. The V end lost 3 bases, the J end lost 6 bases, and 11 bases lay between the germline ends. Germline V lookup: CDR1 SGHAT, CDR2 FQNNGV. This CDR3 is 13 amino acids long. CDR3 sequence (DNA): TGTGCCAGCAGCTTGAAGACATTGGATGGCTACACCTTC. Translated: CASSLKTLDGYTF.

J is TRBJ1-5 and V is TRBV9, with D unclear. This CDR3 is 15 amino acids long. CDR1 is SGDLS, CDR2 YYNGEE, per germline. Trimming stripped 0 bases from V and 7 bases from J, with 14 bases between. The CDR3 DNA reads TGTGCCAGCAGCGTAGCCGGGGTGGAGGACCAGCCCCAGCATTTT. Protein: CASSVAGVEDQPQHF.

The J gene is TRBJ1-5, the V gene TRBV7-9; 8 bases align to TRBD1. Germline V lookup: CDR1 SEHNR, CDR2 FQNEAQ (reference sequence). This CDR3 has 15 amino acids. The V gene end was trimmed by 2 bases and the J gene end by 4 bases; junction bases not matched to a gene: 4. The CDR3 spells CASSLPGTGNQPQHF. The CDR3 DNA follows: TGTGCCAGCAGCTTACCCGGGACAGGTAATCAGCCCCAGCATTTT.

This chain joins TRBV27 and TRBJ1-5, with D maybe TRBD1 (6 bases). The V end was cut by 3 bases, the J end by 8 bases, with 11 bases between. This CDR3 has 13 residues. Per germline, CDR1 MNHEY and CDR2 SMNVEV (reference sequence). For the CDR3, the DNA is TGTGCCAGCAGTTTGTTCGAGGGGGAGCCCCAGCATTTT. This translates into CASSLFEGEPQHF.

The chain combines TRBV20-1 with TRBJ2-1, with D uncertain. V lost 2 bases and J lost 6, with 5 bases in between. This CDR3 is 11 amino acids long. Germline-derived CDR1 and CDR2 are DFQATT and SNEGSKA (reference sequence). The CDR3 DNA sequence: TGCAGTGCTAGACGGCCCAATGAGCAGTTCTTC. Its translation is CSARRPNEQFF.

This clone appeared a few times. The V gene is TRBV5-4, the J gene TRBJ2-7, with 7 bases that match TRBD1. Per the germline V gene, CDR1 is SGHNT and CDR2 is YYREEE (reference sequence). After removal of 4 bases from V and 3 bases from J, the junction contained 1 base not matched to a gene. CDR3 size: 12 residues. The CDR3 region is CASSGDSYEQYF. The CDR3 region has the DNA TGTGCCAGCAGCGGGGACAGCTACGAGCAGTACTTC.

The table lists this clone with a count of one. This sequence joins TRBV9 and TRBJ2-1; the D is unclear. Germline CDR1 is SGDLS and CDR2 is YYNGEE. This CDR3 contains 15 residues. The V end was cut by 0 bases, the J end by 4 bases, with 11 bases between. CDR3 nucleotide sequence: TGTGCCAGCAGCGTAGTAACAGCGCATTACAATGAGCAGTTCTTC. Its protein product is CASSVVTAHYNEQFF.

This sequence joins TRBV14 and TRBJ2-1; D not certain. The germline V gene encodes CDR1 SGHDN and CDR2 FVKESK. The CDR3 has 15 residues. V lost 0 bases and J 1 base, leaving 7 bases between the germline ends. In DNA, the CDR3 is TGTGCCAGCAGCCAAGATTGGGGTTCCTACAATGAGCAGTTCTTC. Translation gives CASSQDWGSYNEQFF.

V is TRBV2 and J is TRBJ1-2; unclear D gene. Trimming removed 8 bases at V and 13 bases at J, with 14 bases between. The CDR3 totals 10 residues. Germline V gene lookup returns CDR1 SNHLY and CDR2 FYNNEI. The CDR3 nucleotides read TGTGCCAGCCTTACTTTTGTGCCCACCTTC. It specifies CASLTFVPTF.

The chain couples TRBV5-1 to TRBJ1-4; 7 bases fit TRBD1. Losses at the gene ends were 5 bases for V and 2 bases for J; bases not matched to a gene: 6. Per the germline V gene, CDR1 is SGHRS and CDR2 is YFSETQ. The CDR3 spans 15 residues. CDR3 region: CASRFRGTTNEKLFF. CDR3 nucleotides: TGCGCCAGCAGGTTCAGGGGGACGACTAATGAAAAACTGTTTTTT.

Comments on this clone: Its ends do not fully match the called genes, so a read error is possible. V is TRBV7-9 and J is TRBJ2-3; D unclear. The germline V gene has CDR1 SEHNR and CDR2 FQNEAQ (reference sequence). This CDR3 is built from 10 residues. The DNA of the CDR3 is TGTGCCAGCAGCATAGATACGCAGTATTTT. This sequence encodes CASSIDTQYF.

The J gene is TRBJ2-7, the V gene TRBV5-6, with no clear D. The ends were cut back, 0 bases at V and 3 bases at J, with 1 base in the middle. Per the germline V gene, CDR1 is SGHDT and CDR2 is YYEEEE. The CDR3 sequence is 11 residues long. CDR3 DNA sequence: TGTGCCAGCAGCTTGGACTACGAGCAGTACTTC. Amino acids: CASSLDYEQYF. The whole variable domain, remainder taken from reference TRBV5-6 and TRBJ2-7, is DAGVTQSPTHLIKTRGQQVTLRCSPKSGHDTVSWYQQALGQGPQFIFQYYEEEERQRGNFPDRFSGHQFPNYSSELNVNALLLGDSALYLCASSLDYEQYFGPGTRLTVT.

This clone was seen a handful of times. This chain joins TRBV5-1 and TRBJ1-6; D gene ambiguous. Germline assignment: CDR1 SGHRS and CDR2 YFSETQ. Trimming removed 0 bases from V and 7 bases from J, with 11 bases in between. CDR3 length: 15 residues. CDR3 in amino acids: CASSLGHQGNSPLHF. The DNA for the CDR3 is TGCGCCAGCAGCTTGGGCCACCAAGGCAATTCACCCCTCCACTTT.